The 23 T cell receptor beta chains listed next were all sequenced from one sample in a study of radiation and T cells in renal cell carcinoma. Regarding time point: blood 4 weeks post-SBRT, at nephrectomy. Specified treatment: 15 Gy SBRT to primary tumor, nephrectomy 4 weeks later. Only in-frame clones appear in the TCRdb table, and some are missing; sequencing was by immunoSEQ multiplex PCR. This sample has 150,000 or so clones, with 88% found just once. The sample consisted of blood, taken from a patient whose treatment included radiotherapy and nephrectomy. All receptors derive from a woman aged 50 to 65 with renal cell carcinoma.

The DNA for the CDR3 is TGTGCCAGCGACACAGGGGACTTGAACACTGAAGCTTTCTTT. It yields the protein CASDTGDLNTEAFF. This sequence joins TRBV7-8 and TRBJ1-1; TRBD1 matches 7 bases. The CDR3 consists of 14 residues. The germline V gene has CDR1 SGHVS and CDR2 FQNEAQ. The V and J ends lost 8 bases and 0 bases, in that order; junction bases with no gene match: 6.

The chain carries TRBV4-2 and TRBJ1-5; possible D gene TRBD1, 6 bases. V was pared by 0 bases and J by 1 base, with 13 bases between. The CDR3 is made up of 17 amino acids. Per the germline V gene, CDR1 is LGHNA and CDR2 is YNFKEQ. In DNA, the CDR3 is TGTGCCAGCAGCCAAGATCTTACGACAGGAAGCAATCAGCCCCAGCATTTT. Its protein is CASSQDLTTGSNQPQHF.

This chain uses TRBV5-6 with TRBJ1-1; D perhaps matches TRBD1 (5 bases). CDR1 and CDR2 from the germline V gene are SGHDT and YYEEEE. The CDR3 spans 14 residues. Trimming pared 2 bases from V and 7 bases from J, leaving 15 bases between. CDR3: CASSLWGVTLEAFF. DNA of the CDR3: TGTGCCAGCAGCTTATGGGGCGTGACACTTGAAGCTTTCTTT. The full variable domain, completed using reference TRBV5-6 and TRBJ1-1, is DAGVTQSPTHLIKTRGQQVTLRCSPKSGHDTVSWYQQALGQGPQFIFQYYEEEERQRGNFPDRFSGHQFPNYSSELNVNALLLGDSALYLCASSLWGVTLEAFFGQGTRLTVV.

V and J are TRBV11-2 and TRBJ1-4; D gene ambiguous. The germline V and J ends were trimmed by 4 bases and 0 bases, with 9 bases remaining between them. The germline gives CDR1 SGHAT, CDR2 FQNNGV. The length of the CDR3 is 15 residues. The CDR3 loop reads CASSSMGATNEKLFF. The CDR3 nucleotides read TGTGCCAGCAGCTCCATGGGAGCAACTAATGAAAAACTGTTTTTT.

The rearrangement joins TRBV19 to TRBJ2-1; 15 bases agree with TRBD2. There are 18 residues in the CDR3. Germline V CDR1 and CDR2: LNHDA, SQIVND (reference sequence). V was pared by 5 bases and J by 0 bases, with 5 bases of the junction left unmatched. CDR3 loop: CASSPGTSGGSSYNEQFF. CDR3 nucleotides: TGTGCCAGTAGTCCCGGGACTAGCGGGGGGAGCTCCTACAATGAGCAGTTCTTC.

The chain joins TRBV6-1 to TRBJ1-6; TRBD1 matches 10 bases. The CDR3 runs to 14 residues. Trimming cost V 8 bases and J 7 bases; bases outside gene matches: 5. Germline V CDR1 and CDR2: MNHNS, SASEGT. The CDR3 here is CASCTGQGNSPLHF. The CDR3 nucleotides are TGTGCCAGCTGTACGGGACAGGGGAATTCACCCCTCCACTTT.

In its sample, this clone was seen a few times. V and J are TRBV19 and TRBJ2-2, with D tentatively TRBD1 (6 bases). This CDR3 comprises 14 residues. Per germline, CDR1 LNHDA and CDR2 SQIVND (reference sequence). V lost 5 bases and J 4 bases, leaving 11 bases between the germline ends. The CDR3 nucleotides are TGTGCCAGTAGTCAGGGGATAAGCACCGGGGAGCTGTTTTTT. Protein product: CASSQGISTGELFF.

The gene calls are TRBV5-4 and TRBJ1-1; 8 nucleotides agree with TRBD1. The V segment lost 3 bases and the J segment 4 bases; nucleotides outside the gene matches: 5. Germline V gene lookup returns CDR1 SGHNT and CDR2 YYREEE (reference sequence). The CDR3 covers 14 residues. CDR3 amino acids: CASSWGTGGTEAFF. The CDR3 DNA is TGTGCCAGCAGCTGGGGGACAGGAGGCACTGAAGCTTTCTTT.

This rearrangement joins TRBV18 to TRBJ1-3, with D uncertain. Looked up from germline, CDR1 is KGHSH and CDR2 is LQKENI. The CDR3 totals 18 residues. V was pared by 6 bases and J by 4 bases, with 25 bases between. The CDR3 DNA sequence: TGTGCCAGCTCGCCCCTTGGTAGGCAAATACCTCGGGGAAACACCATATATTTT. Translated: CASSPLGRQIPRGNTIYF. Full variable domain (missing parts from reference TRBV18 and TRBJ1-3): NAGVMQNPRHLVRRRGQEARLRCSPMKGHSHVYWYRQLPEEGLKFMVYLQKENIIDESGMPKERFSAEFPKEGPSILRIQQVVRGDSAAYFCASSPLGRQIPRGNTIYFGEGSWLTVV.

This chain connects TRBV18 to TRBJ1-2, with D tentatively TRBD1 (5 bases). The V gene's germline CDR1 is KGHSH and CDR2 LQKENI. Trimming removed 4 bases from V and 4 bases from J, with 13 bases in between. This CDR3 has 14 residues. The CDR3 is CASSLQDVVYGYTF. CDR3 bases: TGTGCCAGCTCACTACAGGACGTTGTCTATGGCTACACCTTC.

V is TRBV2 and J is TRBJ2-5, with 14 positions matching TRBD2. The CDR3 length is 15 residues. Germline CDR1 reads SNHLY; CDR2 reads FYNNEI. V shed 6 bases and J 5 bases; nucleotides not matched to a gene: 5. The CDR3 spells CASRRLAGGRETQYF. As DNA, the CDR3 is TGTGCCAGCAGACGACTAGCGGGGGGGCGTGAGACCCAGTACTTC.

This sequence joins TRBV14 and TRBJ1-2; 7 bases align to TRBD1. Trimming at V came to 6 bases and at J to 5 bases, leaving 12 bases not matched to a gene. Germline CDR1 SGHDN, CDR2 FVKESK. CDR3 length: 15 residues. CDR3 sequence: CASSQTGTVRYGYTF. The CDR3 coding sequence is TGTGCCAGCAGTCAGACCGGGACAGTCCGATATGGCTACACCTTC.

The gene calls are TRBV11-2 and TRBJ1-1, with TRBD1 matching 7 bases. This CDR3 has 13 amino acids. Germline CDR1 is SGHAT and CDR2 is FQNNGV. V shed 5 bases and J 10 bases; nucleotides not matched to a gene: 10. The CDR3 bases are TGTGCCAGCAGCATGACAGGGAAGGGTGTAGCTTTCTTT. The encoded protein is CASSMTGKGVAFF. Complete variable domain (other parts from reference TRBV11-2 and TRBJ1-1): EAGVAQSPRYKIIEKRQSVAFWCNPISGHATLYWYQQILGQGPKLLIQFQNNGVVDDSQLPKDRFSAERLKGVDSTLKIQPAKLEDSAVYLCASSMTGKGVAFFGQGTRLTVV.

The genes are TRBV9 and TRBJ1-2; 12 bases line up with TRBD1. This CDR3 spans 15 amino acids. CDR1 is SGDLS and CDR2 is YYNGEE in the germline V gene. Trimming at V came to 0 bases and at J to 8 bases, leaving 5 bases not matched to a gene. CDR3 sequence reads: CASSVVGTGGAGYTF. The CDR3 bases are TGTGCCAGCAGCGTAGTAGGGACAGGGGGCGCCGGCTACACCTTC. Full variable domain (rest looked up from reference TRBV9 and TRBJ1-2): DSGVTQTPKHLITATGQRVTLRCSPRSGDLSVYWYQQSLDQGLQFLIQYYNGEERAKGNILERFSAQQFPDLHSELNLSSLELGDSALYFCASSVVGTGGAGYTFGSGTRLTVV.

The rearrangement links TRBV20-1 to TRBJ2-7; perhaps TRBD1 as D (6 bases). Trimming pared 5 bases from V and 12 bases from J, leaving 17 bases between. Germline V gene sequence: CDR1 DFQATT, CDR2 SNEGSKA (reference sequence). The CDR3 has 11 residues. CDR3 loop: CSAGPGTGMYF. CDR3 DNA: TGCAGTGCTGGCCCCGGCACAGGGATGTACTTC.

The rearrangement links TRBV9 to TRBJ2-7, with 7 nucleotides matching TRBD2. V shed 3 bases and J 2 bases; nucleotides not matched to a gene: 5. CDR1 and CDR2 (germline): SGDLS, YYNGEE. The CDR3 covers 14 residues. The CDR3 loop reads CASSGGGPPYEQYF. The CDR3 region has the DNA TGTGCCAGCAGCGGGGGGGGACCCCCCTACGAGCAGTACTTC.

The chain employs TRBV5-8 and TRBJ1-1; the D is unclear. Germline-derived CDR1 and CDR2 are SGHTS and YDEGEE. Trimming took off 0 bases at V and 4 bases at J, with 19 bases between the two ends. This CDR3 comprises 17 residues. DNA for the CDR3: TGTGCCAGCAGCTTGGATGGGTTCGTTAACCGCTTCACTGAAGCTTTCTTT. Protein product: CASSLDGFVNRFTEAFF. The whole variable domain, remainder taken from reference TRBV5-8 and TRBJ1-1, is EAGVTQSPTHLIKTRGQQATLRCSPISGHTSVYWYQQALGLGLQFLLWYDEGEERNRGNFPPRFSGRQFPNYSSELNVNALELEDSALYLCASSLDGFVNRFTEAFFGQGTRLTVV.

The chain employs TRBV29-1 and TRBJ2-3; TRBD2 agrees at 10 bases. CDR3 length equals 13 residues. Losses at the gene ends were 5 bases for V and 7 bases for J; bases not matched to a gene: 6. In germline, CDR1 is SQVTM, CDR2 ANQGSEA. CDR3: CSVISGGANTQYF. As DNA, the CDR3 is TGCAGCGTTATAAGCGGGGGGGCAAATACGCAGTATTTT.

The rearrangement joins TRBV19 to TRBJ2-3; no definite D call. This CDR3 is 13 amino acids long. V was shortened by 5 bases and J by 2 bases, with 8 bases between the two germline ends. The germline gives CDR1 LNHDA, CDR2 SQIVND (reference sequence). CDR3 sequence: CASSGQFTDTQYF. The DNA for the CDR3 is TGTGCCAGTAGTGGCCAGTTCACAGATACGCAGTATTTT.

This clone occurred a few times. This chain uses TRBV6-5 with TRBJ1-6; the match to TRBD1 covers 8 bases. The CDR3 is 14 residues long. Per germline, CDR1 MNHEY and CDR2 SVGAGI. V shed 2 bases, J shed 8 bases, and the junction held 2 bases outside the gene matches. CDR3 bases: TGTGCCAGCAGTTACACAGGGGGAGATTCACCCCTCCACTTT. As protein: CASSYTGGDSPLHF.

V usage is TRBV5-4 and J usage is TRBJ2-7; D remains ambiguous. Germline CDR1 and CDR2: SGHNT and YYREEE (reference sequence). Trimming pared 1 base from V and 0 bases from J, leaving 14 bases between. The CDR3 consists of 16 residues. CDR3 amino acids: CASSLSVNPISYEQYF. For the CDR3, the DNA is TGTGCCAGCAGCTTGTCGGTCAACCCGATCTCCTACGAGCAGTACTTC.

As DNA, the CDR3 is TGTGCCAGCAGTACACGGGACGCATATAGCAATCAGCCCCAGCATTTT. Protein product: CASSTRDAYSNQPQHF. The rearrangement links TRBV6-6 to TRBJ1-5; D perhaps matches TRBD1 (5 bases). CDR3 size: 16 residues. V gave up 5 bases and J gave up 0 bases, with 14 bases separating them. Per germline, CDR1 MNHNY and CDR2 SVGAGI (reference sequence).

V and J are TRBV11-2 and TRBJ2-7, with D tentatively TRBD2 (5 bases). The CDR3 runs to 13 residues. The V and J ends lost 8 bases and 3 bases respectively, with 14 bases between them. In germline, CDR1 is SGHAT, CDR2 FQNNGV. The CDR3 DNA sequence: TGTGCCAGCGGCGTTGGAGGCGTCTACGAGCAGTACTTC. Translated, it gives CASGVGGVYEQYF.